One sample yielded the 14 T cell receptor beta chains listed below, sequenced in a study of CD8+ T cells in alopecia areata. Following RNA extraction, reverse transcription yielded cDNA that acted as the sequencing template. Profiled with immunoSEQ multiplex PCR; TCRdb holds only in-frame clones, not every one. The data contain approximately 150,000 clones, over 45% of them singletons. The sequencing sample was made of CD4+ T cells sorted from blood. These receptors all come from a human donor with alopecia areata.

This rearrangement joins TRBV19 to TRBJ1-1; D is unclear. The CDR3 sequence is 15 residues long. The germline CDR1 and CDR2 sequences are LNHDA and SQIVND (reference sequence). V was pared by 3 bases and J by 6 bases, with 17 bases between. CDR3 DNA sequence: TGTGCCAGTAGTATCCCACACCCCTCCCGCGCTGAAGCTTTCTTT. Its translation is CASSIPHPSRAEAFF. The full variable domain, with the rest looked up from reference TRBV19 and TRBJ1-1, is DGGITQSPKYLFRKEGQNVTLSCEQNLNHDAMYWYRQDPGQGLRLIYYSQIVNDFQKGDIAEGYSVSREKKESFPLTVTSAQKNPTAFYLCASSIPHPSRAEAFFGQGTRLTVV.

This clone was detected once. The chain is built from TRBV28 and TRBJ2-7; D is undetermined. The V and J ends lost 6 bases and 3 bases respectively, with 15 bases between them. CDR1 and CDR2 (germline): MDHEN, SYDVKM. The CDR3 is 14 residues long. CDR3 loop: CASSTPFTNYEQYF. Written as DNA, the CDR3 is TGTGCCAGCAGCACCCCGTTTACCAACTACGAGCAGTACTTC.

This chain joins TRBV2 and TRBJ1-1; D gene unclear. CDR3 length equals 12 residues. Germline V gene lookup returns CDR1 SNHLY and CDR2 FYNNEI. Trimming shortened V by 4 bases and J by 4 bases, and 7 bases separated the two germline ends. The CDR3 sequence is CASSVSSTEAFF. CDR3 nucleotide sequence: TGTGCCAGCAGTGTGAGCAGCACTGAAGCTTTCTTT.

The chain joins TRBV9 to TRBJ2-3, with 10 bases that match TRBD2. The CDR3 has 16 amino acids. Trimming cost V 4 bases and J 1 base; bases outside gene matches: 6. Per germline, CDR1 SGDLS and CDR2 YYNGEE. The DNA for the CDR3 is TGTGCCAGCAGCAACCACCTAGCGGGAGGCACAGATACGCAGTATTTT. Protein: CASSNHLAGGTDTQYF.

The CDR3 bases are TGCAGCGTTTTTCGGCTCGGTAGGATTGAGCAGTTCTTC. Protein product: CSVFRLGRIEQFF. The chain employs TRBV29-1 and TRBJ2-1, with D hard to call. Trimming stripped 5 bases from V and 9 bases from J, with 17 bases between. The germline CDR1 and CDR2 sequences are SQVTM and ANQGSEA. This CDR3 is built from 13 residues.

This clone occurred a few times. The chain combines TRBV7-9 with TRBJ1-1, with a tentative D call TRBD1 (6 bases). Germline V gene lookup returns CDR1 SEHNR and CDR2 FQNEAQ (reference sequence). Between the trimmed V and J ends, which lost 2 bases and 2 bases, there was a span of 12 bases. The CDR3 totals 15 residues. CDR3 in DNA: TGTGCCAGCAGCTTACAGGGGCGCAGAAACACTGAAGCTTTCTTT. This sequence encodes CASSLQGRRNTEAFF.

The V call is TRBV4-1, the J call TRBJ2-1; a possible D gene is TRBD1 (5 bases). The CDR3 covers 15 residues. CDR1 and CDR2 from the germline V gene are MGHRA and YSYEKL. With 1 base removed from V and 2 bases from J, the gap between germline ends came to 9 bases. The CDR3 here is CASSQVAGTYNEQFF. The CDR3 nucleotides are TGCGCCAGCAGCCAAGTCGCAGGGACCTACAATGAGCAGTTCTTC.

Comment on this clone: Different DNA sequences within this sample yield the same CDR3. The gene calls are TRBV29-1 and TRBJ1-5; D unclear. Germline values: CDR1 SQVTM, CDR2 ANQGSEA. Between the trimmed V and J ends, which lost 4 bases and 5 bases, there was a span of 6 bases. The CDR3 length is 11 residues. The CDR3 is CSVGDDQPQHF. The CDR3 DNA follows: TGCAGCGTTGGTGACGATCAGCCCCAGCATTTT.

The V call is TRBV2, the J call TRBJ2-1; D not resolved. V was shortened by 3 bases and J by 5 bases, with 11 bases between the two germline ends. CDR3 length: 14 residues. Per the germline V gene, CDR1 is SNHLY and CDR2 is FYNNEI. The CDR3 nucleotides read TGTGCCAGCAGTGACACCATACACCACAATGAGCAGTTCTTC. This sequence encodes CASSDTIHHNEQFF.

This clone was detected only once. The V call is TRBV5-1, the J call TRBJ2-7; 9 positions agree with TRBD1. The CDR3 loop spans 19 amino acids. V lost 1 base, J lost 6 bases, and 20 bases stayed unmatched. Germline CDR1 and CDR2: SGHRS and YFSETQ. Here the CDR3 reads CASSLTGDRRDRVIGEQYF. The CDR3 nucleotides are TGCGCCAGCAGCTTGACCGGGGACAGGAGGGACAGGGTGATTGGCGAGCAGTACTTC.

The chain has TRBV5-4 and TRBJ2-1; D is unresolved. The V and J ends lost 0 bases and 8 bases respectively, with 3 bases between them. Germline CDR1 is SGHNT and CDR2 is YYREEE (reference sequence). This CDR3 has 11 residues. The CDR3, as DNA: TGTGCCAGCAGCTTGGACTATGAGCAGTTCTTC. Amino acids: CASSLDYEQFF.

The chain joins TRBV5-1 to TRBJ1-2; TRBD1 matches at 10 bases. The trim removed 4 bases at V and 8 bases at J, leaving 11 bases unmatched. Germline V gene sequence: CDR1 SGHRS, CDR2 YFSETQ. The CDR3 length is 15 residues. CDR3 in amino acids: CASSTYSGTGEGYTF. The CDR3 DNA is TGCGCCAGCAGCACTTACTCCGGGACAGGGGAGGGCTACACCTTC.

This clone turned up a few times. The gene calls are TRBV29-1 and TRBJ1-1; the match to TRBD1 covers 8 bases. V lost 7 bases, J lost 1 base, and 5 bases stayed unmatched. The CDR3 extends over 13 amino acids. Germline lookup yields CDR1 SQVTM and CDR2 ANQGSEA. The CDR3 DNA sequence: TGCAGCGCAGAGACAGGGGAGAACACTGAAGCTTTCTTT. Residues: CSAETGENTEAFF.

This clone showed up just a few times. The gene calls are TRBV18 and TRBJ2-7; TRBD2 agrees at 7 bases. Germline trimming cut 0 bases from V and 5 bases from J; bases unmatched to any gene: 10. Germline V gene lookup returns CDR1 KGHSH and CDR2 LQKENI. The CDR3 totals 16 residues. The CDR3 is CASSPPFQGGSHEQYF. In nucleotides, the CDR3 is TGTGCCAGCTCACCACCGTTTCAAGGCGGGAGTCACGAGCAGTACTTC. Combining the CDR3 with reference TRBV18 and TRBJ2-7 gives the whole variable domain NAGVMQNPRHLVRRRGQEARLRCSPMKGHSHVYWYRQLPEEGLKFMVYLQKENIIDESGMPKERFSAEFPKEGPSILRIQQVVRGDSAAYFCASSPPFQGGSHEQYFGPGTRLTVT.